This paragraph covers one T cell receptor (beta chain) sequence. These data come from a study of blood T cell repertoires in COVID-19. Overall study: T cells, B-cell-depleted T cells, or PBMCs supplied cDNA or gDNA.

Study processing details: It was from reference gene primer amplification that nucleated cell counts were estimated. Clones were sequenced by immunoSEQ multiplex PCR, and TCRdb holds only the in-frame ones, with some missing. V and J calls and clone size are as listed in that table; D and trimming were resolved from the DNA. The sample contains over 120,000 clones, approximately 80% of which appear only once. After removal of 3 bases from V and 3 bases from J, the junction contained 6 bases not matched to a gene. CDR1 is SEHNR and CDR2 is FQNEAQ in the germline V gene (reference sequence). The CDR3 consists of 15 residues.

The chain links TRBV7-9 to TRBJ2-5, with 8 bases aligning to TRBD2. The sequenced material came from peripheral blood. The sequence was collected from a woman over 75 with acute or convalescent COVID-19. The CDR3 here is CASSFLAGQKETQYF. Written as DNA, the CDR3 is TGTGCCAGCAGCTTCCTAGCGGGCCAAAAAGAGACCCAGTACTTC.